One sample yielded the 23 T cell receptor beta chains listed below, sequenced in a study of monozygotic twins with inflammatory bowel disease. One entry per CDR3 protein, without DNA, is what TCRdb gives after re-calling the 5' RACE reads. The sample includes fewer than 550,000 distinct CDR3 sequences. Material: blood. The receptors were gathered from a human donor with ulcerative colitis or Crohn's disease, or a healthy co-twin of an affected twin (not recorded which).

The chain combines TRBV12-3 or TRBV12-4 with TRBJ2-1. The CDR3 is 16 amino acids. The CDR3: CASKKTAGSSYNEQFF.

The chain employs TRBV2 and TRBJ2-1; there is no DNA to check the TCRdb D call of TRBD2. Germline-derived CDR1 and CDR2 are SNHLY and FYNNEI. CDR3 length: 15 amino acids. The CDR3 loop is CASRIGTSGLNEQFF.

The CDR3 protein is CASSRMGGLAVDEQFF. The chain uses TRBV5-1 and TRBJ2-1; there is no DNA to check the TCRdb D call of TRBD2. This CDR3 comprises 16 residues. Germline CDR1 SGHRS, CDR2 YFSETQ.

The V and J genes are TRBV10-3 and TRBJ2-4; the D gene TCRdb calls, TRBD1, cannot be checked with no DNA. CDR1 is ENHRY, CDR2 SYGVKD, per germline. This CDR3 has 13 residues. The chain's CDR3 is CAIKGDRGNIQYF.

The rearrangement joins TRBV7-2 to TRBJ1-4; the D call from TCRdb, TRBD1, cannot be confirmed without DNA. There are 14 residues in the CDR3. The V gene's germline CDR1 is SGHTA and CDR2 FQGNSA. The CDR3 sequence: CASSFQGSSEKLFF. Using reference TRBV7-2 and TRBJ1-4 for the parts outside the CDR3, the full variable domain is GAGVSQSPSNKVTEKGKDVELRCDPISGHTALYWYRQSLGQGLEFLIYFQGNSAPDKSGLPSDRFSAERTGGSVSTLTIQRTQQEDSAVYLCASSFQGSSEKLFFGSGTQLSVL.

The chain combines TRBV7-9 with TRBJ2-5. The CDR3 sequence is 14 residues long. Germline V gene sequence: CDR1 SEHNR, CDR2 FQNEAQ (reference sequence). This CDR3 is CASSPIKLQETQYF. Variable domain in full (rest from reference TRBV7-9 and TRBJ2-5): DTGVSQNPRHKITKRGQNVTFRCDPISEHNRLYWYRQTLGQGPEFLTYFQNEAQLEKSRLLSDRFSAERPKGSFSTLEIQRTEQGDSAMYLCASSPIKLQETQYFGPGTRLLVL.

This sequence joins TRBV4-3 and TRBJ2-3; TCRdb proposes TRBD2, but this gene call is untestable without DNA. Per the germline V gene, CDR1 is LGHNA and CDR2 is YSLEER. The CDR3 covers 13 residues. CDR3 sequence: CASSQEEGGNLDF.

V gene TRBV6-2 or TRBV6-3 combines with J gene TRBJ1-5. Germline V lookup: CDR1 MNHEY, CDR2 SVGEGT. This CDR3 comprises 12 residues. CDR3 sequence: CASSYWTQPQHF.

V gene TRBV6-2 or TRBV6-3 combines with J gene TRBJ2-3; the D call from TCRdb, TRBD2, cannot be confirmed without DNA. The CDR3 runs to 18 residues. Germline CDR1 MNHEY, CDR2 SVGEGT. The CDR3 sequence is CASSYGTSGRATTDTQYF.

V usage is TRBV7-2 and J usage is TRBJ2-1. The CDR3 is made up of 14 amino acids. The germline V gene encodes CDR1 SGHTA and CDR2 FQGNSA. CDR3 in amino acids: CASSLVYSDNEQFF.

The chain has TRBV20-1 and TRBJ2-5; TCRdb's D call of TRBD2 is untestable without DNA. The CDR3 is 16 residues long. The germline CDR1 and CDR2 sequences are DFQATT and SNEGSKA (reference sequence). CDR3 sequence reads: CSARSPLVPRWETQYF.

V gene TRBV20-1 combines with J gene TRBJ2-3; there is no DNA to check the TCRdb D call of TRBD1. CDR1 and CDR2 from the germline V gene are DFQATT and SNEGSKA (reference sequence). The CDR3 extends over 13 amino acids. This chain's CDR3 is CSARVGGADTQYF.

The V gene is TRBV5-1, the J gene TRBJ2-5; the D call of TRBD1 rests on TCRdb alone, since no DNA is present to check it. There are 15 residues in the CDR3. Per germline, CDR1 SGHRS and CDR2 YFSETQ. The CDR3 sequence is CASSFAGAHQETQYF.

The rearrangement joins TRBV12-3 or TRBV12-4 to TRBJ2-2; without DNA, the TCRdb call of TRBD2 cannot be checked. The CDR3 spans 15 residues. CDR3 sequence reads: CASRFSSGGGGELFF.

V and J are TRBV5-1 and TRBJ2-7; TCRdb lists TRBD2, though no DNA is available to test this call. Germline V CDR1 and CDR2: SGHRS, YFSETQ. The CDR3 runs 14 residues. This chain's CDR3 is CASSLNSGYYEQYF.

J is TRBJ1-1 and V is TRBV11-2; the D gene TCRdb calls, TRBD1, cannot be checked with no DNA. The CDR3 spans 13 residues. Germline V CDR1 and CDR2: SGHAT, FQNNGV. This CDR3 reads CASSPDRIRTAFF.

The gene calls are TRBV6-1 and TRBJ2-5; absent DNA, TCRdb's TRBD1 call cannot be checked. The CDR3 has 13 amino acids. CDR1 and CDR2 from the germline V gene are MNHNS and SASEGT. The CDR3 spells CASETGIQETQYF.

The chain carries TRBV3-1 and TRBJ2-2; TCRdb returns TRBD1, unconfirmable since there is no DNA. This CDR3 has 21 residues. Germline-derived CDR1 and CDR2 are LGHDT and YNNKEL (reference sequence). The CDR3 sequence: CASSQEPDRASQGLEHRGLGF.

This CDR3 is CASSPGVNQPQHF. The genes are TRBV7-2 and TRBJ1-5; TCRdb reports TRBD1, a call that lacks DNA to check it against. The CDR3 covers 13 residues. Germline V gene data show CDR1 as SGHTA and CDR2 as FQGNSA.

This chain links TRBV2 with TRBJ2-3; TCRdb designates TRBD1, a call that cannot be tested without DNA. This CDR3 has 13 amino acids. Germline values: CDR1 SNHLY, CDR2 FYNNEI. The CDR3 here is CASSEAWTGTQYF. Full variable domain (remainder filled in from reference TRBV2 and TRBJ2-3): EPEVTQTPSHQVTQMGQEVILRCVPISNHLYFYWYRQILGQKVEFLVSFYNNEISEKSEIFDDQFSVERPDGSNFTLKIRSTKLEDSAMYFCASSEAWTGTQYFGPGTRLTVL.

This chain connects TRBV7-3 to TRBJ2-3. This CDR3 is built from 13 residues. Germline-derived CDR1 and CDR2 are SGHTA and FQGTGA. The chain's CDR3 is CASSLNPTDTQYF. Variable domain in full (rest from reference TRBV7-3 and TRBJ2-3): GAGVSQTPSNKVTEKGKYVELRCDPISGHTALYWYRQSLGQGPEFLIYFQGTGAADDSGLPNDRFFAVRPEGSVSTLKIQRTERGDSAVYLCASSLNPTDTQYFGPGTRLTVL.

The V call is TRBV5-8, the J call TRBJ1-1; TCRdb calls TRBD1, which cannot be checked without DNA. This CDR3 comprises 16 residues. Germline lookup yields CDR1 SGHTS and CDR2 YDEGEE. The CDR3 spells CASSLATGTHHTEAFF.

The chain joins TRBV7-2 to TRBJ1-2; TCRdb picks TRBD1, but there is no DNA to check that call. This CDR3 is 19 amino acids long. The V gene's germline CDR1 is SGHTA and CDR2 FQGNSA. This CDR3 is CASTSTPGTGVVMGYGYTF.